This T cell receptor (beta chain) was sequenced during a study of OX40 agonist ivuxolimab in advanced cancers. The CDR3 length is 12 residues. Trimming pared 10 bases from V and 4 bases from J, leaving 12 bases between. Germline V gene sequence: CDR1 SGHTA, CDR2 FQGNSA. Profiling relied on immunoSEQ multiplex PCR, and the TCRdb table lists in-frame clones only, not all of them. The table has 74,000 or so clones, 85% to 95% seen once; the top ten hold more than 13%. The chain combines TRBV7-2 with TRBJ2-3; a possible D gene is TRBD1 (7 bases). Specimen: CD4+ or CD8+ T cells sorted from blood, collected in a trial of the OX40 agonist ivuxolimab. The receptor comes from an adult with an advanced solid tumor such as melanoma, head and neck, liver or kidney cancer. The CDR3 DNA is TGTGCCACCAGGGGGGTGGCAGATACGCAGTATTTT. This gives the protein CATRGVADTQYF.